The 6 T cell receptor beta chains in this list originate from one sample, sequenced in a study of blood T cell repertoires in COVID-19. Method: immunoSEQ multiplex PCR; TCRdb's copy keeps in-frame clones and lacks some. This sample has 150,000 to 200,000 clones; about 85% occur once, and the top ten carry about 22%. The sample comprised peripheral blood. Every receptor here comes from a man in his sixties with active or convalescent COVID-19.

This clone was seen a handful of times. The chain has TRBV6-5 and TRBJ2-5; D not certain. Germline lookup yields CDR1 MNHEY and CDR2 SVGAGI. This CDR3 has 14 amino acids. The germline V and J ends were trimmed by 7 bases and 1 base, with 13 bases remaining between them. The CDR3 DNA follows: TGTGCCAGCACGTTTAGAACGCTCCAAGAGACCCAGTACTTC. Translated, it gives CASTFRTLQETQYF.

The V and J genes are TRBV7-3 and TRBJ2-7; 7 positions agree with TRBD1. CDR1 is SGHTA and CDR2 is FQGTGA in the germline V gene. This CDR3 comprises 13 residues. V shed 4 bases, J shed 5 bases, and the junction held 5 bases outside the gene matches. In DNA form, the CDR3 reads TGTGCCAGCAGCTCCAATACAGGGGACGAGCAGTACTTC. It encodes CASSSNTGDEQYF. The full variable domain, in which reference TRBV7-3 and TRBJ2-7 provide the parts outside the CDR3, is GAGVSQTPSNKVTEKGKYVELRCDPISGHTALYWYRQSLGQGPEFLIYFQGTGAADDSGLPNDRFFAVRPEGSVSTLKIQRTERGDSAVYLCASSSNTGDEQYFGPGTRLTVT.

A single count supports this clone. The chain links TRBV18 to TRBJ1-3, with unresolved D. V was clipped by 2 bases and J by 2 bases, with 7 bases between them. CDR1 and CDR2 (germline): KGHSH, LQKENI. The CDR3 contains 14 residues. CDR3 sequence reads: CASSPSGTGNTIYF. The CDR3 DNA reads as TGTGCCAGCTCACCAAGCGGGACTGGAAACACCATATATTTT.

This rearrangement joins TRBV24-1 to TRBJ2-5; TRBD1 aligns across 9 bases. CDR3 length equals 15 residues. Per the germline V gene, CDR1 is KGHDR and CDR2 is SFDVKD. Germline trimming cut 4 bases from V and 4 bases from J; bases unmatched to any gene: 6. The CDR3 spells CATSDPRQGGETQYF. As DNA, the CDR3 is TGTGCCACCAGTGACCCGAGACAGGGGGGAGAGACCCAGTACTTC.

The chain links TRBV2 to TRBJ2-7, with TRBD1 as a possible D gene (6 bases). The V end lost 5 bases, the J end lost 0 bases, and 11 bases lay between the germline ends. CDR1 and CDR2 (germline): SNHLY, FYNNEI. The CDR3 sequence is 14 residues long. The CDR3 sequence: CASSPQGSSYEQYF. CDR3 bases: TGTGCCAGCAGTCCGCAGGGGTCCTCCTACGAGCAGTACTTC.

The rearrangement links TRBV19 to TRBJ2-6; D is possibly TRBD1 (5 bases). Germline lookup yields CDR1 LNHDA and CDR2 SQIVND (reference sequence). V was cut by 6 bases and J by 1 base, with 19 bases left in between. The CDR3 sequence is 18 residues long. CDR3 sequence: CASSATEIRPSGANVLTF. Written as DNA, the CDR3 is TGTGCCAGTAGCGCGACAGAGATAAGACCTTCTGGGGCCAACGTCCTGACTTTC.